This T cell receptor (beta chain) was observed in a study of OX40 agonist ivuxolimab in advanced cancers. Generated by immunoSEQ multiplex PCR, the TCRdb table keeps only in-frame clones and is missing some. This sample has about 77,000 clones; around 91% occur once, and the top ten carry about 1.8%. Germline-derived CDR1 and CDR2 are KGHSH and LQKENI. Trimming shortened V by 3 bases and J by 3 bases, and 15 bases separated the two germline ends. This CDR3 is built from 16 residues. Here the sequenced sample was CD4+ or CD8+ T cells sorted from blood, taken in a trial of the OX40 agonist ivuxolimab. The clonotype comes from an adult with an advanced solid tumor such as melanoma, head and neck, liver or kidney cancer. V is TRBV18 and J is TRBJ2-1; D is possibly TRBD2 (5 bases). The CDR3 region has the DNA TGTGCCAGCTCACCGACTGGACTTAAGCGCTACAATGAGCAGTTCTTC. Encoded protein: CASSPTGLKRYNEQFF.